The T cell receptor (beta chain) described here comes from a study of blood T cell repertoires in COVID-19. Study context: Researchers got acute and convalescent COVID-19 samples from the United States, Italy and Spain. Sample material is recorded as cDNA or gDNA derived from T cells, B-cell-depleted T cells, or PBMCs.

Deletions cut 5 bases from V and 0 bases from J, with 8 bases between. Germline CDR1 reads SGHAT; CDR2 reads FQNNGV. The CDR3 consists of 13 residues. Per the original methods: Cell counts per sample came from amplifying reference gene primers. TCRdb keeps only in-frame clones here, not all; method: immunoSEQ multiplex PCR. V, J and clone size reflect that table, while D and trimming were determined from the DNA. The sample lists some 30,000 clones, about 92% occurring once. Specimen: peripheral blood. The V call is TRBV11-2, the J call TRBJ2-7; D gene ambiguous. This sequence was found in a man in his 70s with active or convalescent COVID-19. The CDR3 bases are TGTGCCAGCAGCGCGGCCCCCTCCTACGAGCAGTACGTC. Residues: CASSAAPSYEQYV.